The rows below give T cell receptor beta chains drawn from one sample of a study of T cells in Graves' hyperthyroidism and ophthalmopathy. MiXCR was run by TCRdb on the multiplex PCR reads, yielding one entry per CDR3 protein. This table has 700,000 or so distinct CDR3 sequences, 16% appearing once. The sequenced material came from blood. The receptors were sampled from a man in his late teens or twenties with Graves' hyperthyroidism. Each CDR3 is given with its conserved first and last residue. The D gene is left open where the match is weak. The size of a clone is reported for some rows only, either as once, few or many, or as a class for expanded clones.

d_gene,v_gene,abundance,j_gene,CDR3nt,CDR3aa
TRBD2,TRBV5-8,few,TRBJ2-3,TGTGCCAGCGCCTGGACTAGCGGGTACACAGATACGCAGTATTTT,CASAWTSGYTDTQYF
TRBD2,TRBV18,NA,TRBJ2-7,TGTGCCAGCGCACCCCCGGGACTAGCGGGTTCCTACGAGCAGTACTTC,CASAPPGLAGSYEQYF
TRBD1,TRBV6-1,many,TRBJ1-2,TGTGCCAGCAGTCACGGACAGGGATTGAACTATGGCTACACCTTC,CASSHGQGLNYGYTF
NA,TRBV6-1,NA,TRBJ1-5,TGTGCCACCAGCCCTTCTCAGCCCCAGCATTTT,CATSPSQPQHF
TRBD1,TRBV28,NA,TRBJ2-7,TGTGCCAGCAGTTTTCCTGAGGACAGGGGCCCCCCCGAGCAGTACTTC,CASSFPEDRGPPEQYF
NA,TRBV2,NA,TRBJ2-1,TGTGCCAGCAGTGGCCGGGACACTTACCACAATGAGCAGTTCTTC,CASSGRDTYHNEQFF
NA,TRBV9,NA,TRBJ2-3,TGTGCCAGCAGCCCAGAGGGACAATCCACAGATACGCAGTATTTT,CASSPEGQSTDTQYF
TRBD1,TRBV29-1,many,TRBJ2-2,TGCAGCGTTGCCCCACAGGGGGCCGGGGAGCTGTTTTTT,CSVAPQGAGELFF
NA,TRBV10-2,NA,TRBJ1-1,TGCGCCAGCAGTGAGTCGCTGGAACGGATGAACACTGAAGCTTTCTTT,CASSESLERMNTEAFF
NA,TRBV2,many,TRBJ1-5,TGTGCCAGCAGTGAACAGGGAGTTTATAGCAATCAGCCCCAGCATTTT,CASSEQGVYSNQPQHF
NA,TRBV12-3/TRBV12-4,once,TRBJ1-2,TGTGCCAGCAGTTTGGATCCCCGATGGGGCTACACCTTC,CASSLDPRWGYTF
TRBD1,TRBV9,NA,TRBJ1-1,TGTGCCAGCAGCGTAGGTATTCAGGGGGTAAACACTGAAGCTTTCTTT,CASSVGIQGVNTEAFF
NA,TRBV6-1,few,TRBJ2-7,TGTGCCAGCAGTGCTAATTGGGGCACCAGGAGTTTATACGAGCAGTACTTC,CASSANWGTRSLYEQYF
NA,TRBV7-9,many,TRBJ2-2,TGTGCCAGCCGAAACCGACACGGGACGAACACCGGGGAGCTGTTTTTT,CASRNRHGTNTGELFF
TRBD2,TRBV20-1,few,TRBJ2-7,TGCAGTGCTAGAGTGTACGGGAGGGCCCCCGACGAGCAGTACTTC,CSARVYGRAPDEQYF
TRBD1,TRBV20-1,many,TRBJ1-1,TGCAGTGCTAGTGGGACAGCGAACACTGAAGCTTTCTTT,CSASGTANTEAFF
TRBD1,TRBV28,few,TRBJ1-3,TGTGCCAGCCCGCCCGGGACAGGGACTTTGCCCTCTGGAAACACCACATATTTT,CASPPGTGTLPSGNTTYF
TRBD2,TRBV7-9,few,TRBJ2-5,TGTGCCAGCAGCCCGAGCCCTAGCGGAGGGATTATGCCCCAGTACTTC,CASSPSPSGGIMPQYF
NA,TRBV28,few,TRBJ1-6,TGTGCCAGCAGTCTCCACTTGGAGGCCGCGAATTCACCCCTCCACTTT,CASSLHLEAANSPLHF
TRBD1,TRBV6-1,many,TRBJ2-1,TGTGCCAGCAGTGCGCCCGACAGGGGATCCTACAATGAGCAGTTCTTC,CASSAPDRGSYNEQFF
NA,TRBV6-2/TRBV6-3,NA,TRBJ1-1,TGTGCCAGCAGTTACGGGCGCCCCGAAGCTTTCTTT,CASSYGRPEAFF
NA,TRBV12-3/TRBV12-4,many,TRBJ1-1,TGTGCCAGCAACCTCCGACTAAACACTGAAGCTTTCTTT,CASNLRLNTEAFF